One sample yielded the 17 T cell receptor beta chains listed below, sequenced in a study of cytomegalovirus exposure and HLA in healthy donors. 13 Jbeta primers and 60 Vbeta primers were used for the PCR. Data came from immunoSEQ multiplex PCR; TCRdb stores just in-frame clones and leaves some out. The sample lists 150,000 to 200,000 clones; approximately 80% were seen once. Sequencing input: PBMCs. Source of these receptors: a woman younger than 45 in good health and CMV-seropositive.

The chain combines TRBV2 with TRBJ2-3, with D maybe TRBD1 (6 bases). Between the trimmed V and J ends, which lost 2 bases and 6 bases, there was a span of 9 bases. Germline V gives CDR1 SNHLY, CDR2 FYNNEI. The CDR3 loop spans 13 amino acids. The DNA of the CDR3 is TGTGCCAGCAGTGAAAGGGGGACCGATACGCAGTATTTT. It yields the protein CASSERGTDTQYF.

V gene TRBV30 combines with J gene TRBJ2-7; 9 bases are shared with TRBD2. Trimming took 3 bases from V and 2 from J; bases not matched to a gene: 8. The germline V gene encodes CDR1 GTSNPN and CDR2 SVGIG (reference sequence). CDR3 length equals 15 residues. In DNA, the CDR3 is TGTGCCTGGAGGCCATGGGGCGGGGGGGCCTACGAGCAGTACTTC. Protein sequence: CAWRPWGGGAYEQYF.

There are a few counts of this clone. The V and J genes are TRBV7-2 and TRBJ2-2, with 11 bases identical to TRBD1. The CDR3 contains 15 residues. The germline V gene encodes CDR1 SGHTA and CDR2 FQGNSA. V shed 5 bases and J 4 bases; nucleotides not matched to a gene: 3. In DNA, the CDR3 is TGTGCCAGCAGCCCGGGACAGGGGGGCACCGGGGAGCTGTTTTTT. It translates to CASSPGQGGTGELFF.

This sequence joins TRBV7-2 and TRBJ2-3; D call uncertain. This CDR3 has 13 residues. Germline V gene sequence: CDR1 SGHTA, CDR2 FQGNSA. Trimming stripped 1 base from V and 4 bases from J, with 6 bases between. The CDR3, as DNA: TGTGCCAGCAGCTTAGTTGAGGCAGATACGCAGTATTTT. As protein: CASSLVEADTQYF.

The chain recombines TRBV7-8 with TRBJ2-2; D not resolved. The length of the CDR3 is 18 residues. CDR1 and CDR2 (germline): SGHVS, FQNEAQ. V lost 0 bases, J lost 2 bases, and 16 bases lay in between. DNA of the CDR3: TGTGCCAGCAGCTTAGCCGGCGGAGCGCGGCCCAACACCGGGGAGCTGTTTTTT. Protein product: CASSLAGGARPNTGELFF.

This chain links TRBV11-3 with TRBJ2-7; 13 bases match TRBD2. Germline-derived CDR1 and CDR2 are SGHNT and YENEEA. With V trimmed by 3 bases and J by 3 bases, 2 bases remained unmatched. The CDR3 spans 15 residues. The CDR3 spells CASSFRTSGSYEQYF. CDR3 bases: TGTGCCAGCAGCTTCAGGACTAGCGGGAGCTACGAGCAGTACTTC.

The chain has TRBV9 and TRBJ2-7; perhaps TRBD1 as D (5 bases). Germline-derived CDR1 and CDR2 are SGDLS and YYNGEE. The V and J ends lost 4 bases and 0 bases respectively, with 11 bases between them. The CDR3 sequence is 14 residues long. The CDR3 loop is CASSLTEISYEQYF. The CDR3 DNA reads TGTGCCAGCAGCCTGACAGAAATCTCCTACGAGCAGTACTTC.

This chain uses TRBV11-2 with TRBJ1-5; D gene unclear. Germline V CDR1 and CDR2: SGHAT, FQNNGV. This CDR3 is built from 17 residues. With 3 bases removed from V and 2 bases from J, the gap between germline ends came to 17 bases. DNA for the CDR3: TGTGCCAGCAGCTTGTTGGCAGGACCGAGGGGCAATCAGCCCCAGCATTTT. Its protein product is CASSLLAGPRGNQPQHF.

The chain has TRBV5-4 and TRBJ2-2; TRBD2 agrees at 7 bases. Germline lookup yields CDR1 SGHNT and CDR2 YYREEE (reference sequence). V gave up 0 bases and J gave up 4 bases; unmatched junction bases: 0. The CDR3 is 14 residues long. The CDR3 bases are TGTGCCAGCAGCTTGGAGCGGGGCACCGGGGAGCTGTTTTTT. Protein: CASSLERGTGELFF.

This clone was recorded a few times. The chain is built from TRBV7-6 and TRBJ2-7; TRBD1 agrees at 8 bases. The junction had 7 bases not matched to a gene; V was cut back by 1 base and J by 5 bases. The CDR3 runs to 15 residues. Looked up from germline, CDR1 is SGHVS and CDR2 is FNYEAQ. The CDR3 reads CASSLGPDRAHEQYF. CDR3 DNA: TGTGCCAGCAGCTTAGGGCCGGACAGGGCCCACGAGCAGTACTTC.

V usage is TRBV6-5 and J usage is TRBJ1-4; 8 bases are shared with TRBD1. This CDR3 has 15 amino acids. Germline V gives CDR1 MNHEY, CDR2 SVGAGI. Trimming at V came to 6 bases and at J to 0 bases, leaving 3 bases not matched to a gene. CDR3 region: CASRARGPTNEKLFF. CDR3 nucleotides: TGTGCCAGCAGGGCCAGGGGGCCAACTAATGAAAAACTGTTTTTT.

This clone was counted only a few times. V is TRBV11-3 and J is TRBJ2-1; TRBD2 might be the D (6 bases). Germline CDR1 reads SGHNT; CDR2 reads YENEEA. The length of the CDR3 is 11 residues. V shed 7 bases and J shed 9 bases, with 10 bases lying between them. CDR3 in amino acids: CASTPGSEQFF. Written as DNA, the CDR3 is TGTGCCAGCACCCCCGGGAGTGAGCAGTTCTTC.

The V gene is TRBV6-6, the J gene TRBJ1-1; D perhaps matches TRBD1 (5 bases). CDR1 and CDR2 (germline): MNHNY, SVGAGI (reference sequence). The V and J ends lost 0 bases and 0 bases respectively, with 8 bases between them. The CDR3 is made up of 15 amino acids. The CDR3 DNA follows: TGTGCCAGCAGTTACTCGGGCAGGGTGAACACTGAAGCTTTCTTT. It encodes CASSYSGRVNTEAFF.

V gene TRBV6-1 combines with J gene TRBJ1-1; D is unresolved. Germline V gene sequence: CDR1 MNHNS, CDR2 SASEGT. This CDR3 has 10 residues. Trimming stripped 6 bases from V and 8 bases from J, with 7 bases between. In nucleotides, the CDR3 is TGTGCCAGCAGGACTGAGGAAGCTTTCTTT. Translation gives CASRTEEAFF.

This chain joins TRBV5-4 and TRBJ2-7; D perhaps matches TRBD2 (6 bases). The CDR3 is made up of 14 amino acids. Trimming shortened V by 4 bases and J by 4 bases, and 15 bases separated the two germline ends. The germline V gene encodes CDR1 SGHNT and CDR2 YYREEE (reference sequence). The CDR3: CASSLGGDIYEQYF. DNA of the CDR3: TGTGCCAGCAGCCTCGGGGGAGATATTTACGAGCAGTACTTC.

This sequence joins TRBV11-3 and TRBJ2-7; tentatively, D is TRBD2 (6 bases). Trimming cost V 5 bases and J 4 bases, with 12 bases left between them. The CDR3 consists of 13 residues. CDR1 and CDR2 (germline): SGHNT, YENEEA. CDR3 loop: CASSRGVPYEQYF. The CDR3 DNA reads as TGTGCCAGCAGCCGCGGGGTTCCTTACGAGCAGTACTTC.

The V gene is TRBV6-1, the J gene TRBJ2-7; 9 nucleotides align to TRBD2. Trimming removed 8 bases from V and 5 bases from J; junction bases left unmatched: 13. There are 15 residues in the CDR3. Germline V CDR1 and CDR2: MNHNS, SASEGT. The CDR3 coding sequence is TGTGCCAGCCTCCCCCCCGCGGGGGGGCCAGACGAGCAGTACTTC. It codes for CASLPPAGGPDEQYF.